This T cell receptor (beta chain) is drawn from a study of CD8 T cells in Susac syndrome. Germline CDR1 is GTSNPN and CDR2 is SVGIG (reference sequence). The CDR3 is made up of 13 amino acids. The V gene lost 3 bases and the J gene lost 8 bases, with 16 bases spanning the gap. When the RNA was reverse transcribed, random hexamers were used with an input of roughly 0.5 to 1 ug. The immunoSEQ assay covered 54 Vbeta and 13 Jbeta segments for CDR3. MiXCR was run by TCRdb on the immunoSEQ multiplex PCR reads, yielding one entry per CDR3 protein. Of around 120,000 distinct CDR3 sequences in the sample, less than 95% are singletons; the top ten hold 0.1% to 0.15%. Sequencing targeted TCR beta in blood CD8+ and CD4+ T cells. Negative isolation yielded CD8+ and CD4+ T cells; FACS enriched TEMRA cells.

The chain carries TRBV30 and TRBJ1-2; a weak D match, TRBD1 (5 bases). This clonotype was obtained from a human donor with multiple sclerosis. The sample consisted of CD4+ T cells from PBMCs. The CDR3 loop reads CAWRARRDDGYTF. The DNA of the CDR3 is TGTGCCTGGAGGGCTCGCCGGGACGACGGCTACACCTTC.